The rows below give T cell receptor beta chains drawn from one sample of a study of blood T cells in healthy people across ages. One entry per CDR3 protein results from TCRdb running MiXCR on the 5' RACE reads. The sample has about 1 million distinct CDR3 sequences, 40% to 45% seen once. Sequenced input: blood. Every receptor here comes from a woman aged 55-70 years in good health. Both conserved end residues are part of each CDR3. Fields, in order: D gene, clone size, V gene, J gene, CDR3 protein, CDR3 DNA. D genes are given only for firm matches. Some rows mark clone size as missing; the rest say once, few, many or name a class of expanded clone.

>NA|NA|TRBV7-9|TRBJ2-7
CASSLGRQEQYF
TGTGCCAGCAGCTTAGGTAGGCAGGAGCAGTACTTC
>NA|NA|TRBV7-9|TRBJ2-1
CASSPTGRDEQFF
TGTGCCAGCAGCCCGACAGGGAGGGATGAGCAGTTCTTC
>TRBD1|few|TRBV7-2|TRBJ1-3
CASSLVRTGSGNTIYF
TGTGCCAGCAGCTTAGTGCGGACAGGGTCTGGAAACACCATATATTTT
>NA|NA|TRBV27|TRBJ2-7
CASSLSGGHFAYEQYF
TGTGCCAGCAGTTTATCGGGTGGACACTTTGCTTACGAGCAGTACTTC
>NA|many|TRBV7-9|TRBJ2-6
CASSVSSGANVLTF
TGTGCCAGCAGCGTCAGCTCTGGGGCCAACGTCCTGACTTTC
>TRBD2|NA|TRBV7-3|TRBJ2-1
CASSPRLARSYNEQFF
TGTGCCAGCAGTCCTCGACTAGCGCGCTCCTACAATGAGCAGTTCTTC
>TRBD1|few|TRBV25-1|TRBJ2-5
CASSETGFIQETQYF
TGTGCCAGCAGTGAGACAGGGTTCATTCAAGAGACCCAGTACTTC
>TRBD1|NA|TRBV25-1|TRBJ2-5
CASGGQQETQYF
TGTGCCAGCGGGGGACAGCAAGAGACCCAGTACTTC
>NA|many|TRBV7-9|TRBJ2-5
CASSLTGDQETQYF
TGTGCCAGCAGTCTGACGGGAGACCAAGAGACCCAGTACTTC
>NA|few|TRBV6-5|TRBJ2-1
CASSRPGLRTNEQFF
TGTGCCAGCAGTCGACCGGGACTCCGGACCAATGAGCAGTTCTTC
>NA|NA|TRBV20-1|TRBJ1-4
CSARDQRAKILNEKLFF
TGCAGTGCTAGAGATCAGAGGGCGAAAATTCTAAATGAAAAACTGTTTTTT
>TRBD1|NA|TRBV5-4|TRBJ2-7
CASSLGQGQEQYF
TGTGCCAGCAGCTTAGGACAGGGCCAGGAGCAGTACTTC
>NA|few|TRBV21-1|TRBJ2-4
CASSKEFFFSPGAVFPIQYF
TGTGCCAGCAGCAAAGAATTCTTCTTTTCCCCGGGGGCAGTCTTTCCCATTCAGTACTTC
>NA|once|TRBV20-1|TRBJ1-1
CSARYRGTNTEAFF
TGCAGTGCTAGATATCGGGGCACGAACACTGAAGCTTTCTTT
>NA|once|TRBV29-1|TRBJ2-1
CSAQRGGYNEQFF
TGCAGCGCTCAGAGGGGAGGCTACAATGAGCAGTTCTTC
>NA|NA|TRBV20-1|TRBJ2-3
CSAGDIPDTQYF
TGCAGTGCCGGGGACATCCCAGATACGCAGTATTTT
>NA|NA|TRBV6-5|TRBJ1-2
CASSSSSSGGYTF
TGTGCCAGCAGTTCCTCAAGCTCGGGGGGCTACACCTTC
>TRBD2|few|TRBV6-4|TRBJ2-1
CASSDVGGSNYNEQFF
TGTGCCAGCAGTGACGTTGGCGGGAGTAACTACAATGAGCAGTTCTTC
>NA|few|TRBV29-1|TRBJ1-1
CSVDDRLRVFF
TGCAGCGTTGACGATCGGTTGCGGGTTTTCTTT
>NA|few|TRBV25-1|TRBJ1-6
CASSEYGQYNSPLHF
TGTGCCAGCAGTGAATACGGACAGTATAATTCACCCCTCCACTTT
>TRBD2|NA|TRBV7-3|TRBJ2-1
CATVGELAGVGHNEQFF
TGTGCCACCGTCGGAGAGCTAGCGGGAGTCGGCCACAATGAGCAGTTCTTC
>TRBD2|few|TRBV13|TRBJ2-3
CASSIGTSGSTDTQYF
TGTGCCAGCAGCATCGGGACTAGCGGTAGCACAGATACGCAGTATTTT
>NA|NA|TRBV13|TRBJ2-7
CASSSGTGRSGMGEQYF
TGTGCCAGCAGCTCCGGGACAGGGCGTAGCGGGATGGGCGAGCAGTACTTC
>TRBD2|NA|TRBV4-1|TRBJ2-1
CASSQDGLAGLPEQFF
TGCGCCAGCAGCCAAGATGGACTAGCGGGACTTCCTGAGCAGTTCTTC